These 3 T cell receptor beta chains originate from one sample sequenced in a study of molecular identifiers for immune sequencing clone quantification. Each CDR3 protein is one row after TCRdb ran MiXCR on the PCR reads. Of hundreds of thousands of distinct CDR3 sequences in the sample, about 20% are singletons; the top ten hold about 0.9%. The sequenced sample consisted of naive CD8+ T cells from blood, with Jurkat cell RNA spiked in. Subset given: FACS-sorted CD8+CD4-CCR7+CD45RA+ naive T cells. These receptors came from a human donor in good health. Some libraries in this study had Jurkat cell RNA spiked in.

This clonotype appeared a single time. Just one base apart from a much larger clone, this may be a read error. The chain carries TRBV4-3 and TRBJ2-7, with TRBD2 identical over 9 bases. The germline CDR1 and CDR2 sequences are LGHNA and YSLEER. V was pared by 1 base and J by 7 bases, with 8 bases of the junction left unmatched. This CDR3 is built from 15 residues. CDR3 region: CASSQGSGGMWEQYF. The CDR3 DNA reads TGCGCCAGCAGCCAAGGTAGCGGGGGAATGTGGGAGCAGTACTTC.

This clonotype was seen many times. This chain connects TRBV28 to TRBJ1-4; tentative D call: TRBD1 (6 bases). The CDR3 is made up of 14 amino acids. V was shortened by 5 bases and J by 4 bases, with 11 bases between the two germline ends. The V gene's germline CDR1 is MDHEN and CDR2 SYDVKM. CDR3 loop: CASSLQGFNEKLFF. Written as DNA, the CDR3 is TGTGCCAGCAGTCTACAGGGATTTAATGAAAAACTGTTTTTT. The whole variable domain, remainder taken from reference TRBV28 and TRBJ1-4, is DVKVTQSSRYLVKRTGEKVFLECVQDMDHENMFWYRQDPGLGLRLIYFSYDVKMKEKGDIPEGYSVSREKKERFSLILESASTNQTSMYLCASSLQGFNEKLFFGSGTQLSVL.

Comments on this clonotype: A read error is possible here, since a much larger clone lies one base away. The V and J genes are TRBV6-2 or TRBV6-3 and TRBJ1-1; perhaps TRBD1 as D (5 bases). This CDR3 has 13 residues. Germline V lookup: CDR1 MNHEY, CDR2 SVGEGT. The CDR3 region has the DNA TGTGCCAGCAGACGGAACCCTGGGACTGGAGCTTTCTTT. It codes for CASRRNPGTGAFF.